These T cell receptor beta chains were read from a single sample in a study of CD8 T cells in Susac syndrome. TCRdb processed the immunoSEQ multiplex PCR reads anew with MiXCR; each CDR3 protein has one entry. The top ten clones hold 0.32% of a sample with about 90,000 distinct CDR3 sequences, approximately 92% of them seen once. The sequenced material came from CD8+ T cells from PBMCs. These receptors all stem from a human donor in good health. CDR3s include the opening cysteine and the closing phenylalanine or tryptophan. The D gene is left open where the match is weak. Expanded clones are given a class, and other clones once, few, many or no size at all.

clone size: few
CDR3 length: 14
D gene: TRBD1
J gene: TRBJ1-5
V gene: TRBV4-1
CDR3 protein: CASSHQTGEQPQHF
CDR3 DNA: TGCGCCAGCAGCCATCAGACAGGGGAACAGCCCCAGCATTTT

clone size: .
CDR3 length: 16
D gene: .
J gene: TRBJ2-5
V gene: TRBV6-1
CDR3 protein: CASSEWVLGYQETQYF
CDR3 DNA: TGTGCCAGCAGTGAATGGGTCTTGGGATACCAAGAGACCCAGTACTTC

clone size: .
CDR3 length: 13
D gene: TRBD1
J gene: TRBJ1-2
V gene: TRBV13
CDR3 protein: CASSILRDSGYTF
CDR3 DNA: TGTGCCAGCAGCATACTCCGGGACAGTGGCTACACCTTC

clone size: .
CDR3 length: 15
D gene: .
J gene: TRBJ2-1
V gene: TRBV29-1
CDR3 protein: CSVEDLASPGNEQFF
CDR3 DNA: TGCAGCGTTGAAGATCTGGCTAGTCCGGGCAATGAGCAGTTCTTC

clone size: .
CDR3 length: 13
D gene: .
J gene: TRBJ1-2
V gene: TRBV18
CDR3 protein: CASSRGTPYGYTF
CDR3 DNA: TGTGCCAGCTCAAGAGGGACACCCTATGGCTACACCTTC

clone size: few
CDR3 length: 14
D gene: TRBD1
J gene: TRBJ2-7
V gene: TRBV9
CDR3 protein: CASSVGDRDYEQYF
CDR3 DNA: TGTGCCAGCAGCGTGGGGGACAGGGACTACGAGCAGTACTTC

clone size: .
CDR3 length: 13
D gene: .
J gene: TRBJ2-5
V gene: TRBV29-1
CDR3 protein: CSVERHNQETQYF
CDR3 DNA: TGCAGCGTTGAAAGGCATAACCAAGAGACCCAGTACTTC

clone size: .
CDR3 length: 13
D gene: .
J gene: TRBJ2-3
V gene: TRBV27
CDR3 protein: CASSLGLADTQYF
CDR3 DNA: TGTGCCAGCAGTTTAGGCTTAGCCGATACGCAGTATTTT

clone size: .
CDR3 length: 13
D gene: TRBD1
J gene: TRBJ2-3
V gene: TRBV6-2/TRBV6-3
CDR3 protein: CARRQGDGDTQYF
CDR3 DNA: TGTGCCAGACGACAGGGGGATGGGGATACGCAGTATTTT

clone size: once
CDR3 length: 13
D gene: .
J gene: TRBJ2-7
V gene: TRBV29-1
CDR3 protein: CSVWGGSVYEQYF
CDR3 DNA: TGCAGCGTGTGGGGGGGCTCCGTCTACGAGCAGTACTTC

clone size: few
CDR3 length: 14
D gene: .
J gene: TRBJ2-1
V gene: TRBV30
CDR3 protein: CAWSSTSSYNEQFF
CDR3 DNA: TGTGCCTGGAGTTCCACCAGTTCCTACAATGAGCAGTTCTTC

clone size: .
CDR3 length: 13
D gene: TRBD1
J gene: TRBJ2-7
V gene: TRBV24-1
CDR3 protein: CATSAGTGTEQYF
CDR3 DNA: TGTGCCACCAGTGCCGGGACAGGGACCGAGCAGTACTTC

clone size: .
CDR3 length: 13
D gene: TRBD1
J gene: TRBJ2-3
V gene: TRBV2
CDR3 protein: CASSGTGADTQYF
CDR3 DNA: TGTGCCAGCAGTGGGACAGGGGCAGATACGCAGTATTTT

clone size: .
CDR3 length: 15
D gene: .
J gene: TRBJ2-5
V gene: TRBV10-3
CDR3 protein: CAISESIGQQETQYF
CDR3 DNA: TGTGCCATCAGTGAATCAATTGGACAGCAAGAGACCCAGTACTTC

clone size: .
CDR3 length: 14
D gene: .
J gene: TRBJ2-3
V gene: TRBV18
CDR3 protein: CASRGENYRDTQYF
CDR3 DNA: TGTGCCAGCCGGGGAGAAAACTATAGGGATACGCAGTATTTT

clone size: .
CDR3 length: 16
D gene: TRBD2
J gene: TRBJ2-3
V gene: TRBV5-4
CDR3 protein: CASSGGLAGRTDTQYF
CDR3 DNA: TGTGCCAGCAGCGGGGGTCTAGCGGGGCGCACAGATACGCAGTATTTT

clone size: .
CDR3 length: 14
D gene: .
J gene: TRBJ2-7
V gene: TRBV9
CDR3 protein: CASSVGRDSYEQYF
CDR3 DNA: TGTGCCAGCAGCGTAGGTAGGGATTCCTACGAGCAGTACTTC

clone size: .
CDR3 length: 13
D gene: TRBD2
J gene: TRBJ2-1
V gene: TRBV27
CDR3 protein: CASNLSGGGEQFF
CDR3 DNA: TGTGCCAGCAACCTTAGCGGGGGAGGCGAGCAGTTCTTC

clone size: .
CDR3 length: 15
D gene: TRBD2
J gene: TRBJ2-7
V gene: TRBV5-1
CDR3 protein: CASSLGGGGAYEQYF
CDR3 DNA: TGCGCCAGCAGCTTGGGAGGCGGGGGGGCCTACGAGCAGTACTTC

clone size: .
CDR3 length: 16
D gene: .
J gene: TRBJ1-4
V gene: TRBV5-6
CDR3 protein: CASSLGDSATNEKLFF
CDR3 DNA: TGTGCCAGCAGCTTGGGAGACAGTGCAACTAATGAAAAACTGTTTTTT

clone size: .
CDR3 length: 14
D gene: .
J gene: TRBJ2-4
V gene: TRBV3-1
CDR3 protein: CASSRPSQENIQYF
CDR3 DNA: TGTGCCAGCAGCCGGCCTAGCCAAGAGAACATTCAGTACTTC

clone size: .
CDR3 length: 14
D gene: .
J gene: TRBJ1-2
V gene: TRBV15
CDR3 protein: CATSSPVRPYGYTF
CDR3 DNA: TGTGCCACCAGCTCTCCCGTGCGCCCCTATGGCTACACCTTC

clone size: .
CDR3 length: 18
D gene: TRBD2
J gene: TRBJ2-1
V gene: TRBV5-6
CDR3 protein: CASTTPQRGISGYNEQFF
CDR3 DNA: TGTGCCAGCACCACTCCCCAGCGGGGGATTAGCGGGTACAATGAGCAGTTCTTC

clone size: .
CDR3 length: 14
D gene: .
J gene: TRBJ2-7
V gene: TRBV5-1
CDR3 protein: CASSFDRSDYEQYF
CDR3 DNA: TGCGCCAGCAGCTTTGACAGGTCGGACTACGAGCAGTACTTC

clone size: .
CDR3 length: 14
D gene: .
J gene: TRBJ2-2
V gene: TRBV7-2
CDR3 protein: CASSPGAYTGELFF
CDR3 DNA: TGTGCCAGCAGCCCGGGAGCCTACACCGGGGAGCTGTTTTTT

clone size: .
CDR3 length: 17
D gene: TRBD2
J gene: TRBJ2-5
V gene: TRBV13
CDR3 protein: CASSQTSGGETYETQYF
CDR3 DNA: TGTGCCAGCAGCCAAACTAGCGGGGGCGAAACATACGAGACCCAGTACTTC

clone size: .
CDR3 length: 14
D gene: .
J gene: TRBJ1-6
V gene: TRBV19
CDR3 protein: CASSPGTTNSPLHF
CDR3 DNA: TGTGCCAGTAGTCCCGGGACGACTAATTCACCCCTCCACTTT

clone size: .
CDR3 length: 15
D gene: .
J gene: TRBJ2-7
V gene: TRBV27
CDR3 protein: CASSVPGTGTYEQYF
CDR3 DNA: TGTGCCAGCAGTGTCCCCGGGACTGGGACCTACGAGCAGTACTTC

clone size: once
CDR3 length: 14
D gene: .
J gene: TRBJ1-3
V gene: TRBV27
CDR3 protein: CASSLAKTGNTIYF
CDR3 DNA: TGTGCCAGCAGTTTAGCGAAAACTGGAAACACCATATATTTT

clone size: .
CDR3 length: 13
D gene: TRBD1
J gene: TRBJ2-7
V gene: TRBV29-1
CDR3 protein: CSGRDRGTYEQYF
CDR3 DNA: TGCAGCGGCCGGGACAGGGGAACCTACGAGCAGTACTTC

clone size: once
CDR3 length: 11
D gene: .
J gene: TRBJ2-7
V gene: TRBV7-9
CDR3 protein: CASSLDDEQYF
CDR3 DNA: TGTGCCAGCAGCTTAGATGACGAGCAGTACTTC

clone size: .
CDR3 length: 15
D gene: TRBD1
J gene: TRBJ1-2
V gene: TRBV4-1
CDR3 protein: CASSPMPDRVDGYTF
CDR3 DNA: TGCGCCAGCAGCCCGATGCCCGACAGGGTCGATGGCTACACCTTC

clone size: .
CDR3 length: 15
D gene: .
J gene: TRBJ1-1
V gene: TRBV4-1
CDR3 protein: CASSQVETGDHGAFF
CDR3 DNA: TGCGCCAGCAGCCAAGTAGAGACAGGTGATCATGGAGCTTTCTTT

clone size: .
CDR3 length: 13
D gene: .
J gene: TRBJ1-5
V gene: TRBV12-3/TRBV12-4
CDR3 protein: CASGESGPLPQHF
CDR3 DNA: TGTGCCAGCGGTGAGTCAGGACCCCTGCCCCAGCATTTT

clone size: once
CDR3 length: 16
D gene: TRBD2
J gene: TRBJ2-1
V gene: TRBV6-1
CDR3 protein: CASTTSGGALYNEQFF
CDR3 DNA: TGTGCCAGCACCACTAGCGGGGGGGCACTCTACAATGAGCAGTTCTTC

clone size: .
CDR3 length: 13
D gene: TRBD2
J gene: TRBJ2-1
V gene: TRBV29-1
CDR3 protein: CSGVLAGLNEQFF
CDR3 DNA: TGCAGTGGGGTACTAGCGGGGTTAAATGAGCAGTTCTTC

clone size: .
CDR3 length: 17
D gene: .
J gene: TRBJ1-3
V gene: TRBV13
CDR3 protein: CASSSHDSGDPGNTIYF
CDR3 DNA: TGTGCCAGCAGCTCTCACGATTCAGGGGATCCTGGAAACACCATATATTTT

clone size: .
CDR3 length: 13
D gene: TRBD2
J gene: TRBJ2-1
V gene: TRBV29-1
CDR3 protein: CSIRDYYSDEQFF
CDR3 DNA: TGCAGCATAAGGGACTACTACTCCGATGAGCAGTTCTTC

clone size: once
CDR3 length: 17
D gene: TRBD2
J gene: TRBJ2-1
V gene: TRBV5-1
CDR3 protein: CASSSLPTSGSYNEQFF
CDR3 DNA: TGCGCCAGCAGCTCCCTCCCGACTAGCGGGAGCTACAATGAGCAGTTCTTC

clone size: .
CDR3 length: 11
D gene: .
J gene: TRBJ2-7
V gene: TRBV2
CDR3 protein: CASSTQGKQYF
CDR3 DNA: TGTGCCAGCAGTACACAGGGAAAGCAGTACTTC

clone size: .
CDR3 length: 13
D gene: .
J gene: TRBJ1-2
V gene: TRBV7-3
CDR3 protein: CASSSGGASGYTF
CDR3 DNA: TGTGCCAGCAGCTCGGGGGGGGCAAGTGGCTACACCTTC

clone size: few
CDR3 length: 13
D gene: .
J gene: TRBJ2-2
V gene: TRBV6-6
CDR3 protein: CASSYSPTGELFF
CDR3 DNA: TGTGCCAGCAGTTACTCCCCCACTGGGGAGCTGTTTTTT

clone size: .
CDR3 length: 15
D gene: TRBD2
J gene: TRBJ2-7
V gene: TRBV13
CDR3 protein: CASSLEVAGPYEQYF
CDR3 DNA: TGTGCCAGCAGCTTAGAGGTAGCGGGCCCCTACGAGCAGTACTTC

clone size: .
CDR3 length: 15
D gene: .
J gene: TRBJ1-6
V gene: TRBV4-1
CDR3 protein: CASSQELGTNSPLHF
CDR3 DNA: TGCGCCAGCAGCCAAGAGCTGGGCACTAATTCACCCCTCCACTTT

clone size: .
CDR3 length: 14
D gene: TRBD2
J gene: TRBJ2-3
V gene: TRBV6-4
CDR3 protein: CASSGGSGGDTQYF
CDR3 DNA: TGTGCCAGCAGTGGAGGTAGCGGGGGAGATACGCAGTATTTT

clone size: .
CDR3 length: 16
D gene: TRBD1
J gene: TRBJ1-1
V gene: TRBV6-1
CDR3 protein: CASTINWGTVNTEAFF
CDR3 DNA: TGTGCCAGCACAATAAACTGGGGGACAGTGAACACTGAAGCTTTCTTT

clone size: .
CDR3 length: 15
D gene: .
J gene: TRBJ2-7
V gene: TRBV9
CDR3 protein: CASSALQGGPYEQYF
CDR3 DNA: TGTGCCAGCAGCGCCTTACAGGGAGGCCCCTACGAGCAGTACTTC

clone size: .
CDR3 length: 17
D gene: TRBD1
J gene: TRBJ2-7
V gene: TRBV5-1
CDR3 protein: CASSLGWGQGLSYEQYF
CDR3 DNA: TGCGCCAGCAGCTTGGGCTGGGGACAGGGCCTCTCCTACGAGCAGTACTTC